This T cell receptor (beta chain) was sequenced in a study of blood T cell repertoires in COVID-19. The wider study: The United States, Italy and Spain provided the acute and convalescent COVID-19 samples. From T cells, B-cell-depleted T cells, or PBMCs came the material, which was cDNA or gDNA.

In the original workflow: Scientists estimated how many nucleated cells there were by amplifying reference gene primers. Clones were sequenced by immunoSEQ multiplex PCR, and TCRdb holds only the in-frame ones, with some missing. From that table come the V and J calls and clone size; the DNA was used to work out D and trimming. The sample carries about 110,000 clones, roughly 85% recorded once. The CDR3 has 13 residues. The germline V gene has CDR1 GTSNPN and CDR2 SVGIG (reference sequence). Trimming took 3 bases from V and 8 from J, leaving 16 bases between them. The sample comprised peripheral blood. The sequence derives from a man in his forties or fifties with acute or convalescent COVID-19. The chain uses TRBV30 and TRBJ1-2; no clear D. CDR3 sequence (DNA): TGTGCCTGGAGCGTCCGGGTTTTGCGAGGCTACACCTTC. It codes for CAWSVRVLRGYTF.